This TCR beta chain was sequenced during a study of identical twins' blood T cells. Deletions cut 2 bases from V and 4 bases from J, with 24 bases between. The CDR3 is 19 amino acids. Per germline, CDR1 MNHEY and CDR2 SVGEGT. Study outcomes and limitations: Mainly, cloneset size products determined shared clonotypes, twins included. Shared environment remains a possible cause of twin similarity.

Donors were six healthy women in three monozygous twin pairs. A previously described protocol, modified, built RNA-based TCR cDNA libraries. TCRdb recomputed calls from the 5' RACE reads with MiXCR, one row per CDR3 protein. The table has around 380,000 distinct CDR3 sequences, under 30% seen once. Concerning this clonotype itself: Its antigen is as yet unknown.

The chain uses TRBV6-2 or TRBV6-3 and TRBJ2-1, with D possibly being TRBD2 (6 bases). Source material: PBMCs. The origin of this receptor is a woman aged 18 to 49 in good health. The CDR3 DNA reads as TGTGCCAGCAGTTACCGATCGTTCTTAGCGGAAAGAGGTTACAATGAGCAGTTCTTC. Protein: CASSYRSFLAERGYNEQFF.